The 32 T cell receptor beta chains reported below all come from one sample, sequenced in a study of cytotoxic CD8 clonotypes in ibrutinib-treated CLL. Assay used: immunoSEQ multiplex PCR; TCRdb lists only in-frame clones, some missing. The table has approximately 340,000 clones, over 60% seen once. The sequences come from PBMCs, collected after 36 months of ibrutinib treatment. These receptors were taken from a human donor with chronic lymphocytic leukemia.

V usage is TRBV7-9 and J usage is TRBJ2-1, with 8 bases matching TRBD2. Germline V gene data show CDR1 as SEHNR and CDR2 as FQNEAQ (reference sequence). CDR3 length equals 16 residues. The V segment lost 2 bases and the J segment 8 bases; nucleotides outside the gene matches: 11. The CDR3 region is CASSLILREGRYEQFF. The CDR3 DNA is TGTGCCAGCAGCTTAATTCTTCGGGAGGGCCGGTATGAGCAGTTCTTC.

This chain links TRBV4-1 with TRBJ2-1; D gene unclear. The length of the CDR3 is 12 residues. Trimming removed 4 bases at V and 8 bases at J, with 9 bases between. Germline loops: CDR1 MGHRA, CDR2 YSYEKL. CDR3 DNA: TGCGCCAGCAGCCCAAGTAATTATGAGCAGTTCTTC. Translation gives CASSPSNYEQFF.

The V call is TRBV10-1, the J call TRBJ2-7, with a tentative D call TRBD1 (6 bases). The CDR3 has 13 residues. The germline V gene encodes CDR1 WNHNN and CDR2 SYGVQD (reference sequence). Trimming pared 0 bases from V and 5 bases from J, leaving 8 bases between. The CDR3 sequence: CASSESTGNEQYF. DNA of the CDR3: TGCGCCAGCAGTGAGTCAACAGGGAACGAGCAGTACTTC.

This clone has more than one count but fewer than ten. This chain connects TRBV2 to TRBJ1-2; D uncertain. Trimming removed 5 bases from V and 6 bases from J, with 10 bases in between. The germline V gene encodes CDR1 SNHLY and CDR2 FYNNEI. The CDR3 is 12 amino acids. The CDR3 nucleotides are TGTGCCAGCAGTCCGACGCCCAATGGCTACACCTTC. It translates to CASSPTPNGYTF.

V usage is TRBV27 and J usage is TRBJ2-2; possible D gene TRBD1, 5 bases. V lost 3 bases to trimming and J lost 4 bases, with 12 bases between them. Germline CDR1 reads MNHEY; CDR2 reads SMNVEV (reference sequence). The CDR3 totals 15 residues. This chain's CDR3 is CASSLQGLGTGELFF. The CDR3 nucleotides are TGTGCCAGCAGTTTGCAGGGTCTTGGCACCGGGGAGCTGTTTTTT.

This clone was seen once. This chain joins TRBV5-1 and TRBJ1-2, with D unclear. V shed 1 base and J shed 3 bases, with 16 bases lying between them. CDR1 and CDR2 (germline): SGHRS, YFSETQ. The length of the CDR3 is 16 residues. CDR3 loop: CASSLSSGNSDYGYTF. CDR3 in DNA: TGCGCCAGCAGCTTGAGTTCGGGGAATAGTGACTATGGCTACACCTTC.

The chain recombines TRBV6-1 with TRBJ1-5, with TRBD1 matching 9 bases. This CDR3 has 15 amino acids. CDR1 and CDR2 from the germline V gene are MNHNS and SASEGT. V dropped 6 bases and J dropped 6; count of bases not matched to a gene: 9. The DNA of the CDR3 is TGTGCCAGCAGCACTACAGGGGGCGAAGGTCAGCCCCAGCATTTT. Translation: CASSTTGGEGQPQHF.

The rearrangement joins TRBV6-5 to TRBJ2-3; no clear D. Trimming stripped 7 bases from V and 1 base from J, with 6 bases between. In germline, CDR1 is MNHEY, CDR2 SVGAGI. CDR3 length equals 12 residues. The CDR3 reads CASIDGTDTQYF. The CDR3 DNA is TGTGCCAGCATCGACGGCACAGATACGCAGTATTTT.

The CDR3 reads CASSLLSGTGANVLTF. The CDR3 DNA reads as TGCGCCAGCAGCTTGTTATCGGGTACTGGGGCCAACGTCCTGACTTTC. The rearrangement uses TRBV5-1 and TRBJ2-6; D not resolved. V was pared by 1 base and J by 2 bases, with 10 bases between. Germline V CDR1 and CDR2: SGHRS, YFSETQ. There are 16 residues in the CDR3.

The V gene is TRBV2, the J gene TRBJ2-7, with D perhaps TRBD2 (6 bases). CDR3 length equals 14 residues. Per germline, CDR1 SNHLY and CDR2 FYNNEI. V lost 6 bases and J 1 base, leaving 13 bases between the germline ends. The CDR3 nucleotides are TGTGCCAGCAGGGCCGGGACTGGATCCTACGAGCAGTACTTC. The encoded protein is CASRAGTGSYEQYF.

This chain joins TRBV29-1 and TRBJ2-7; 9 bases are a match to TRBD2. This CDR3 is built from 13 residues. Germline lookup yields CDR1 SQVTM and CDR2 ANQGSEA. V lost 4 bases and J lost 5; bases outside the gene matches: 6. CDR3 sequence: CSVVAGGGNEQYF. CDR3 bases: TGCAGCGTTGTGGCGGGAGGGGGAAACGAGCAGTACTTC.

As DNA, the CDR3 is TGTGCCAGCAGGTCTTTAAACCTAGCGGGGAGTATCGGTGAGCAGTTCTTC. Residues: CASRSLNLAGSIGEQFF. The chain carries TRBV27 and TRBJ2-1, with TRBD2 identical over 9 bases. Losses at the gene ends were 6 bases for V and 9 bases for J; bases not matched to a gene: 18. The CDR3 loop spans 17 amino acids. Germline CDR1 is MNHEY and CDR2 is SMNVEV (reference sequence).

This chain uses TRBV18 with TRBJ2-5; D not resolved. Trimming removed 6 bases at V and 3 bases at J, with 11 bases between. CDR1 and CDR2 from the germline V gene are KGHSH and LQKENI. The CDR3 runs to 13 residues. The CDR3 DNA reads TGTGCCAGCTCCCTCGGGTCAGAAGAGACCCAGTACTTC. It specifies CASSLGSEETQYF.

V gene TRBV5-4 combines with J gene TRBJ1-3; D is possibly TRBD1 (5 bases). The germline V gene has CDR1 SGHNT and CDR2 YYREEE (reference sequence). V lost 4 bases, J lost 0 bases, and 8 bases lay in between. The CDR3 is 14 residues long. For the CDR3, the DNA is TGTGCCAGCAGCAAGGACAACTCTGGAAACACCATATATTTT. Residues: CASSKDNSGNTIYF.

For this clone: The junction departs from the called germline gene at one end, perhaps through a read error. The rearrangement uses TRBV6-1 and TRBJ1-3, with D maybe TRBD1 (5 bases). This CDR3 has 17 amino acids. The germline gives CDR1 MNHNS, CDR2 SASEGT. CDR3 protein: CASSEEWYRLAGNTIYF. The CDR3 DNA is TGTGCCAGCAGTGAAGAGTGGTACAGGCTCGCTGGCAACACCATATATTTT.

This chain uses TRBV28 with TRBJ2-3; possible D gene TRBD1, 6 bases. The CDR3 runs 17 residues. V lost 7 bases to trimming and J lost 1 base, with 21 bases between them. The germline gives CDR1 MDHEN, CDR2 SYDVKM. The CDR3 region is CASNSRLRGFGTDTQYF. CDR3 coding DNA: TGTGCCAGCAACTCCCGCCTTAGGGGGTTTGGCACAGATACGCAGTATTTT.

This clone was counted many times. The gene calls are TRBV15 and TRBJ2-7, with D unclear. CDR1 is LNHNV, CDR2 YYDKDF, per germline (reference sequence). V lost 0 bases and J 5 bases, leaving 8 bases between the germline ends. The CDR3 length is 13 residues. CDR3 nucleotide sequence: TGTGCCACCAGCAGAGAGGGTCTAAACGAGCAGTACTTC. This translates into CATSREGLNEQYF.

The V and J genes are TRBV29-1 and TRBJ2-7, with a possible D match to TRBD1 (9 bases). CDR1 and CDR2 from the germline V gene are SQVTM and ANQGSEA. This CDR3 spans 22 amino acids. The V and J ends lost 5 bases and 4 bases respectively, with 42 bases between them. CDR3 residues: CSVFSAGRDRSRDRELEYEQYF. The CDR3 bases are TGCAGCGTTTTTAGCGCCGGGAGGGATCGGTCCCGGGACAGGGAATTAGAGTACGAGCAGTACTTC.

The chain's CDR3 is CASSLDRNNEQFF. CDR3 in DNA: TGTGCCAGCAGCTTAGACCGGAACAATGAGCAGTTCTTC. The chain carries TRBV7-3 and TRBJ2-1; unclear D gene. CDR3 length: 13 amino acids. The V end was cut by 2 bases, the J end by 5 bases, with 7 bases between. CDR1 is SGHTA, CDR2 FQGTGA, per germline.

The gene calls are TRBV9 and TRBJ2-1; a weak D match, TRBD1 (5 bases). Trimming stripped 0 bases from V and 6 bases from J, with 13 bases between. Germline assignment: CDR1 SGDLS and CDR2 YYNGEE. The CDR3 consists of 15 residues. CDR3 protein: CASSVGGGWGNEQFF. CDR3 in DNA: TGTGCCAGCAGCGTAGGGGGCGGTTGGGGCAATGAGCAGTTCTTC.

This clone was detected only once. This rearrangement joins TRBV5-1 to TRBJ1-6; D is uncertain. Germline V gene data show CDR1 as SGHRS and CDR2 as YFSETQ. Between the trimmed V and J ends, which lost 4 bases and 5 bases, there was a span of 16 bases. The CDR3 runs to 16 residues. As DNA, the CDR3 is TGCGCCAGCAGCCCGTACCCGGGATTAGATAATTCACCCCTCCACTTT. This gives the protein CASSPYPGLDNSPLHF. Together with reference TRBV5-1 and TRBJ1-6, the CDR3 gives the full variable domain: KAGVTQTPRYLIKTRGQQVTLSCSPISGHRSVSWYQQTPGQGLQFLFEYFSETQRNKGNFPGRFSGRQFSNSRSEMNVSTLELGDSALYLCASSPYPGLDNSPLHFGNGTRLTVT.

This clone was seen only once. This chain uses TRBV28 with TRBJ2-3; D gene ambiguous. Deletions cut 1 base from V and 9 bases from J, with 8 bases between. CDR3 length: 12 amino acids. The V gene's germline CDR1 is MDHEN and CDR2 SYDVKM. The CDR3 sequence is CASSLYPRTQYF. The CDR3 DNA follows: TGTGCCAGCAGTTTATACCCAAGGACGCAGTATTTT.

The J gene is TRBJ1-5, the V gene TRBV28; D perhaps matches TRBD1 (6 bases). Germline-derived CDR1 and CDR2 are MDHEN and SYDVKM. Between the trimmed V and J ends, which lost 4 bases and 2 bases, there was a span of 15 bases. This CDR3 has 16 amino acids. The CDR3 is CASSSPWGAGNQPQHF. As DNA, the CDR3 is TGTGCCAGCAGTTCACCCTGGGGGGCCGGCAATCAGCCCCAGCATTTT.

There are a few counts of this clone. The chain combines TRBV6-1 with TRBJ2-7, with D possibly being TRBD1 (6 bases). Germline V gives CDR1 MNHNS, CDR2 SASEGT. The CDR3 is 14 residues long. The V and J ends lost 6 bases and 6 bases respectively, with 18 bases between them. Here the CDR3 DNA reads TGTGCCAGCAGCTTATTCGGACAGTCCGGCGAGCAGTACTTC. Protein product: CASSLFGQSGEQYF.

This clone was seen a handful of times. DNA for the CDR3: TGTGCCAGCTCACCAACCGTCACCGGGGAGCTGTTTTTT. Translating it yields CASSPTVTGELFF. The chain is built from TRBV18 and TRBJ2-2; D gene ambiguous. This CDR3 has 13 residues. Germline values: CDR1 KGHSH, CDR2 LQKENI. Trimming left V 2 bases short and J 4 bases short, with 5 bases between.

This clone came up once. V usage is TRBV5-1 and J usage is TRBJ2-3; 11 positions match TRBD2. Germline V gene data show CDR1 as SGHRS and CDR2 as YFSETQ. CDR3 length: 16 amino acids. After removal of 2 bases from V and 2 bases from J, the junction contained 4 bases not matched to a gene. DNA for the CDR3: TGCGCCAGCAGCTTAACTAGCGGGGGTCCCACAGATACGCAGTATTTT. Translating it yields CASSLTSGGPTDTQYF.

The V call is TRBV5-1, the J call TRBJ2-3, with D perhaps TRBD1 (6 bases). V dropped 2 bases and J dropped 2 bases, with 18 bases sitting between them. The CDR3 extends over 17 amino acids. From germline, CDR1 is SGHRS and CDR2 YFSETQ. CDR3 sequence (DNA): TGCGCCAGCAGCTTCAAACCCGGGACACCGGACACAGATACGCAGTATTTT. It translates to CASSFKPGTPDTDTQYF.

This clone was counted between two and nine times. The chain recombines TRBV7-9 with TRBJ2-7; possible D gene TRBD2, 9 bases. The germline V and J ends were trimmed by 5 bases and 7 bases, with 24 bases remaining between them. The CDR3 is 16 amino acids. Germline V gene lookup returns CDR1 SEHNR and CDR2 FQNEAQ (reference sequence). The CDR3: CASSLWTGPSGEEQYF. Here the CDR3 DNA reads TGTGCCAGCAGCCTCTGGACAGGGCCTAGCGGGGAGGAGCAGTACTTC.

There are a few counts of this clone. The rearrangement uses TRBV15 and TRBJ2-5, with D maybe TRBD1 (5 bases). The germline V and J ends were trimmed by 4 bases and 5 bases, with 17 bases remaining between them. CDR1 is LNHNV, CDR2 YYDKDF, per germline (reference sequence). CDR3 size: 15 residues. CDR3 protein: CATSIVSPGMETQYF. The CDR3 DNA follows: TGTGCCACCAGCATAGTCTCCCCAGGGATGGAGACCCAGTACTTC.

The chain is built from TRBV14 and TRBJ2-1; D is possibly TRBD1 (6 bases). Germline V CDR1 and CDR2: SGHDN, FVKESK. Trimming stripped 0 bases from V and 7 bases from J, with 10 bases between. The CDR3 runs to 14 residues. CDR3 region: CASSQEDRWNEQFF. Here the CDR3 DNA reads TGTGCCAGCAGCCAAGAGGACAGATGGAATGAGCAGTTCTTC.

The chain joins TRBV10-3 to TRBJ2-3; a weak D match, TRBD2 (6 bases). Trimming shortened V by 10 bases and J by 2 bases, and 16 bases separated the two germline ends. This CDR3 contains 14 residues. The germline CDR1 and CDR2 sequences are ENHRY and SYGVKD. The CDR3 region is CATEPGDYTDTQYF. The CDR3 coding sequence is TGTGCCACAGAACCGGGGGATTACACAGATACGCAGTATTTT.

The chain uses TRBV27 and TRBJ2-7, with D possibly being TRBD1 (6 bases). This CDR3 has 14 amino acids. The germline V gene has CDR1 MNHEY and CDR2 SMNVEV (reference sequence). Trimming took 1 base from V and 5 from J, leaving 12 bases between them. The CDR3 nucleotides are TGTGCCAGCAGTTTATTTCCAGGGGTGGACGAGCAGTACTTC. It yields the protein CASSLFPGVDEQYF.